The 2 T cell receptor beta chains below come from one sample, sequenced in a study of T-cell memory formation after mild COVID-19. TCRdb re-derived calls from the 5' RACE reads in MiXCR, one entry per CDR3 protein. Of about 49,000 distinct CDR3 sequences in the sample, 25% to 30% were seen once. Sequencing input: PBMCs or a T cell subset sorted from them (not recorded which). These TCRs come from a young man who had mild COVID-19 (a few samples of this study predate the infection). Cell type and time point are not known.

In its sample, this clonotype was seen a few times. The chain couples TRBV7-6 to TRBJ2-2; D not certain. This CDR3 region has 12 residues. Germline-derived CDR1 and CDR2 are SGHVS and FNYEAQ. Trimming removed 2 bases at V and 7 bases at J, with 5 bases between. CDR3 nucleotides: TGTGCCAGCAGCTTATTTGGCGGGGAGCTGTTTTTT. Translating it yields CASSLFGGELFF.

The chain joins TRBV27 to TRBJ2-6; D uncertain. This CDR3 is built from 17 residues. CDR1 is MNHEY and CDR2 is SMNVEV in the germline V gene (reference sequence). Trimming left V 4 bases short and J 0 bases short, with 13 bases between. DNA for the CDR3: TGTGCCAGCAGTTACGGAAGTCCCGTCTCTGGGGCCAACGTCCTGACTTTC. Protein product: CASSYGSPVSGANVLTF. The whole variable domain, filled in from reference TRBV27 and TRBJ2-6, reads EAQVTQNPRYLITVTGKKLTVTCSQNMNHEYMSWYRQDPGLGLRQIYYSMNVEVTDKGDVPEGYKVSRKEKRNFPLILESPSPNQTSLYFCASSYGSPVSGANVLTFGAGSRLTVL.